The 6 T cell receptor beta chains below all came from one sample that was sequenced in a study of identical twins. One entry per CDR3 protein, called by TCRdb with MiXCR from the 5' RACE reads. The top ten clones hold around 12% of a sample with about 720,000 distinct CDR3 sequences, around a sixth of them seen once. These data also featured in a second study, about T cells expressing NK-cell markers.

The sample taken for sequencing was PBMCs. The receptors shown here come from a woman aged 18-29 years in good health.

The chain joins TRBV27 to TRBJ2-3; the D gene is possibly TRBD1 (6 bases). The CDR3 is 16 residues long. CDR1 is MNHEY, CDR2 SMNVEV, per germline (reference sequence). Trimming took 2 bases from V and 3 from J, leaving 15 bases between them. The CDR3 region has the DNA TGTGCCAGCAGTTTACTGGGGGCCCTCGGTACAGATACGCAGTATTTT. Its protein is CASSLLGALGTDTQYF.

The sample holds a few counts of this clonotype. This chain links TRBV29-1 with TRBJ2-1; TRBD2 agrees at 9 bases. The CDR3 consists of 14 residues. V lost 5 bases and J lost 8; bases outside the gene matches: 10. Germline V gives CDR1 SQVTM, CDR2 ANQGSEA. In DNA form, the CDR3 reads TGCAGCGTTCAGGTTAGCGGGAGTAAAGATGAGCAGTTCTTC. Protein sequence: CSVQVSGSKDEQFF.

CDR3 DNA: TGCGCCAGCAGCCAAGCAGCAGGAAACACCATATATTTT. As protein: CASSQAAGNTIYF. The V gene is TRBV4-3, the J gene TRBJ1-3, with no clear D. The germline V and J ends were trimmed by 1 base and 4 bases, with 5 bases remaining between them. The germline gives CDR1 LGHNA, CDR2 YSLEER. This CDR3 contains 13 residues.

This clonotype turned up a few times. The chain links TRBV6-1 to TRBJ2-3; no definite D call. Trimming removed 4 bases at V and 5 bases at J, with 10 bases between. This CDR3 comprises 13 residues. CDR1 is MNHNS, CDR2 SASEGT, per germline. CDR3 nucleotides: TGTGCCAGCAGTGTCCATACGCGAGATACGCAGTATTTT. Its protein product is CASSVHTRDTQYF.

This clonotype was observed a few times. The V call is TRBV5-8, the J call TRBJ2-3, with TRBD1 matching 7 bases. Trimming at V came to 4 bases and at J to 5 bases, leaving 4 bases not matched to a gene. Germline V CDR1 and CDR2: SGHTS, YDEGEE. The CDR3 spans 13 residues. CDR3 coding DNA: TGTGCCAGCAGCAGGGGGCTTAGAGATACGCAGTATTTT. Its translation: CASSRGLRDTQYF.

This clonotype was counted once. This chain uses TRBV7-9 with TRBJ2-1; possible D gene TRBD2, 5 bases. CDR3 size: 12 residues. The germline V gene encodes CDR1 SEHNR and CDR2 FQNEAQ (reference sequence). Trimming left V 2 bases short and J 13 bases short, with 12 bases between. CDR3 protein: CASSLMVPGQFF. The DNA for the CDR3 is TGTGCCAGCAGCTTAATGGTGCCGGGACAGTTCTTC.